The clone carrying this TCR beta chain came up many times. The data are from a study of CD8+CD57+ T cells in acquired aplastic anemia. Genomic DNA provided the template from which TCR beta VDJ and CDR3 profiles were obtained. TCRdb re-called the reads through MiXCR, storing one row per CDR3 protein. The sample includes around 290,000 distinct CDR3 sequences, under 65% of them seen just once. The CDR3 is made up of 12 amino acids. V dropped 6 bases and J dropped 1 base, with 9 bases sitting between them. Germline lookup yields CDR1 SQVTM and CDR2 ANQGSEA. All sequencing subjects had displayed CD8+CD57+ cell expansion on flow cytometry. None of the patients had been given any therapy when their blood was sampled.

The sequencing sample was made of sorted CD4+, CD8+, or CD8+CD57+ T cells (not recorded which) from PBMCs. This sequence was found in a human donor with aplastic anemia. This chain joins TRBV29-1 and TRBJ1-1, with D hard to call. CDR3 sequence: CSVSNGNTEAFF. DNA of the CDR3: TGCAGCGTCTCGAATGGGAACACTGAAGCTTTCTTT. Combining the CDR3 with reference TRBV29-1 and TRBJ1-1 gives the whole variable domain SAVISQKPSRDICQRGTSLTIQCQVDSQVTMMFWYRQQPGQSLTLIATANQGSEATYESGFVIDKFPISRPNLTFSTLTVSNMSPEDSSIYLCSVSNGNTEAFFGQGTRLTVV.